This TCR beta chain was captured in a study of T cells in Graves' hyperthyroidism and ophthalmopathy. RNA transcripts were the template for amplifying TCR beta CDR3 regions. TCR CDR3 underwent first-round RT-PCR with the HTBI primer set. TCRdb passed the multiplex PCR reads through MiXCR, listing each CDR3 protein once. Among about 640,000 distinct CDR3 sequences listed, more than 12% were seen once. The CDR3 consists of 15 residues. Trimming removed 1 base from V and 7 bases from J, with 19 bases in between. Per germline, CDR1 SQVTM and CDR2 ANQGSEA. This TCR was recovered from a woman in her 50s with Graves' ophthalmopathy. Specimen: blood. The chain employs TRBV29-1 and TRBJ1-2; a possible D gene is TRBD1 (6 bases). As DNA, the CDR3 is TGCAGCGTTGAAGCTCCCGGGGGGGGGGCTAGTGGCTACACCTTC. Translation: CSVEAPGGGASGYTF.